The T cell receptor (beta chain) under discussion was sequenced for a study of TIL therapy for anti-PD-1-resistant metastatic lung cancer. Sequencing used immunoSEQ v3. The assay was immunoSEQ multiplex PCR, and TCRdb's table has in-frame clones only and misses some. This sample carries tens of thousands of clones, roughly 80% of them seen once, and the ten largest clones take approximately 5.3%. With 0 bases clipped from V and 7 bases from J, the junction kept 3 bases outside the gene matches. Per germline, CDR1 SGHNT and CDR2 YYREEE (reference sequence). The CDR3 is 15 residues long. Time point reported: pre-treatment sample, taken before nivolumab and TIL therapy.

This receptor was obtained from a person between 30 and 80 years old with non-small cell lung cancer. The chain couples TRBV5-4 to TRBJ2-3; TRBD2 agrees at 12 bases. Source: blood, taken at baseline. CDR3 sequence reads: CASSLGLAGDNTQYF. CDR3 nucleotides: TGTGCCAGCAGCTTGGGACTAGCGGGAGATAATACGCAGTATTTT.